This T cell receptor (beta chain) appears in the sequencing data of a study of CD8+ T cells in alopecia areata. With V trimmed by 6 bases and J by 5 bases, 3 bases remained unmatched. There are 12 residues in the CDR3. Germline CDR1 and CDR2: MGHDK and SYGVNS. Only a few counts were recorded for this clone. Sequencing relied on a cDNA template that was reverse transcribed from extracted RNA. This table comes from immunoSEQ multiplex PCR, and its TCRdb copy is limited to in-frame clones, with some not included. This sample has some 170,000 clones, with approximately 70% found just once. The clonotype was recovered from a human donor with alopecia areata. The sequences come from CD8+ T cells sorted from blood, collected at week 0. The chain combines TRBV25-1 with TRBJ1-1; 7 bases map to TRBD1. CDR3 sequence: CASRATGTEAFF. The DNA for the CDR3 is TGTGCCAGCAGAGCGACAGGGACTGAAGCTTTCTTT.